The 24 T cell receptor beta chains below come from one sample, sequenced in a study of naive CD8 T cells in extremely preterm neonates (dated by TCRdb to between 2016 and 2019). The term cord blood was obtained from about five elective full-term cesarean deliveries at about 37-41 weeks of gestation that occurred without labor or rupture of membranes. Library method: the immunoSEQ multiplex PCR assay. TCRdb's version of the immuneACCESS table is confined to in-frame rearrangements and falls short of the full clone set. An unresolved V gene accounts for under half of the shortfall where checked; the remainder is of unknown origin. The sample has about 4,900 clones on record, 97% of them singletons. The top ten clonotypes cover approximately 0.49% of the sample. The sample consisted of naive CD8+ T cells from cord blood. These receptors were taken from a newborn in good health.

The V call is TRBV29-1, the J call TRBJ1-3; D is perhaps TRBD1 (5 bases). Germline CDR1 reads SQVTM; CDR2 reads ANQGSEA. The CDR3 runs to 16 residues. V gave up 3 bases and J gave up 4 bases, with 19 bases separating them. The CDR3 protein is CSVDSDRHVSGNTIYF. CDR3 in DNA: TGCAGCGTTGATAGTGACAGACATGTCTCCGGAAACACCATATATTTT.

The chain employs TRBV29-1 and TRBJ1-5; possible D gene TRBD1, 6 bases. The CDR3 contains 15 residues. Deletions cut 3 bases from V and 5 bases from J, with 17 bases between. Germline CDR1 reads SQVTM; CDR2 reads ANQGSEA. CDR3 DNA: TGCAGCGTTGATGCCCTGGGTGGGGGCGATCAGCCCCAGCATTTT. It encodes CSVDALGGGDQPQHF.

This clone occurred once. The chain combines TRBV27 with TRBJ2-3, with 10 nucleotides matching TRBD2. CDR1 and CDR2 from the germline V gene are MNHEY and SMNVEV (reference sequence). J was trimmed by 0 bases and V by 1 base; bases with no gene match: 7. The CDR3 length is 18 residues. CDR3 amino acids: CASSLFSSGGPSTDTQYF. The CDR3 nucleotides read TGTGCCAGCAGTTTATTTTCTAGCGGGGGCCCTAGCACAGATACGCAGTATTTT.

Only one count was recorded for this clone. CDR3 in DNA: TGTGCCAGCAGTTTGGCGGGGGGGCCGAACAATGAGCAGTTCTTC. It codes for CASSLAGGPNNEQFF. The chain uses TRBV27 and TRBJ2-1, with 9 bases identical to TRBD2. This CDR3 has 15 amino acids. Germline CDR1 reads MNHEY; CDR2 reads SMNVEV (reference sequence). V lost 3 bases and J lost 5; bases outside the gene matches: 5.

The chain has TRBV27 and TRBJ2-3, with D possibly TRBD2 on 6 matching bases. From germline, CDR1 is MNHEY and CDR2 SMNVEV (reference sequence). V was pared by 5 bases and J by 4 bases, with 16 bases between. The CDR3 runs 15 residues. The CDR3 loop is CASSPAGYYADTQYF. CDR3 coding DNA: TGTGCCAGCAGTCCGGCGGGGTATTATGCAGATACGCAGTATTTT.

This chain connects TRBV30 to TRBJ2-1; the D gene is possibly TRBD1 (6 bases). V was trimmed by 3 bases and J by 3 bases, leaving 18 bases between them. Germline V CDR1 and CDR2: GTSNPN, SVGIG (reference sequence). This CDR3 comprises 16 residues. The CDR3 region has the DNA TGTGCCTGGAGCTCACCGGGACAAGGACTCTACAATGAGCAGTTCTTC. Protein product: CAWSSPGQGLYNEQFF. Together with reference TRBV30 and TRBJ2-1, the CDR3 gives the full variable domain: SQTIHQWPATLVQPVGSPLSLECTVEGTSNPNLYWYRQAAGRGLQLLFYSVGIGQISSEVPQNLSASRPQDRQFILSSKKLLLSDSGFYLCAWSSPGQGLYNEQFFGPGTRLTVL.

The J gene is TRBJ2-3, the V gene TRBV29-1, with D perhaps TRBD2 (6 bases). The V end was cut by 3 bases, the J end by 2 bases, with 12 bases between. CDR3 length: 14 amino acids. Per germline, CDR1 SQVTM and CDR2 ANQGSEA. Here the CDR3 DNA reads TGCAGCGTTGACGGGGGTGACCCCACAGATACGCAGTATTTT. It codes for CSVDGGDPTDTQYF.

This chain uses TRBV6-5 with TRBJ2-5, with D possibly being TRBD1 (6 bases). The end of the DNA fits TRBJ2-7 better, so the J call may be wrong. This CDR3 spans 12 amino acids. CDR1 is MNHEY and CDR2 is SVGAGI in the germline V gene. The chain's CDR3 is CASSSDSYEQYF. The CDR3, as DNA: TGTGCCAGCAGCTCGGACAGTTACGAGCAGTACTTC.

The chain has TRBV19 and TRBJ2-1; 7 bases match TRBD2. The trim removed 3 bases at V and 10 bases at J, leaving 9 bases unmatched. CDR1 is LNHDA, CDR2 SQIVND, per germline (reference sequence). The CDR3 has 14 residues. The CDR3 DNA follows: TGTGCCAGTAGTATTATCTCGAGCGGGAACGAGCAGTTCTTC. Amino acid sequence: CASSIISSGNEQFF.

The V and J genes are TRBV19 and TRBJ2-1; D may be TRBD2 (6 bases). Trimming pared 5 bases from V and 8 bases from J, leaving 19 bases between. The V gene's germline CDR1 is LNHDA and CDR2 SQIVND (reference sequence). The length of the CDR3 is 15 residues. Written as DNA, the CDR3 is TGTGCCAGTAGTTCCAGGGACTGGACCCCTGATGAGCAGTTCTTC. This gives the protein CASSSRDWTPDEQFF.

The CDR3 region has the DNA TGTGCCAGTAGTGATGGGACAGCCTATGGCTACACCTTC. It specifies CASSDGTAYGYTF. The V and J genes are TRBV19 and TRBJ1-2, with TRBD1 matching 7 bases. The CDR3 runs to 13 residues. Trimming removed 5 bases from V and 4 bases from J; junction bases left unmatched: 4. Germline V gene sequence: CDR1 LNHDA, CDR2 SQIVND (reference sequence).

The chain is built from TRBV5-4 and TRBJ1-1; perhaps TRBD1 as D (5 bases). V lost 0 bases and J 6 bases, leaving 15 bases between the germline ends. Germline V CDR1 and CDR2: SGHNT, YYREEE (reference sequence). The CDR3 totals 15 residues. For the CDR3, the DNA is TGTGCCAGCAGCTTGGGCGTGGGCAGGGCACCTGAAGCTTTCTTT. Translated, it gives CASSLGVGRAPEAFF.

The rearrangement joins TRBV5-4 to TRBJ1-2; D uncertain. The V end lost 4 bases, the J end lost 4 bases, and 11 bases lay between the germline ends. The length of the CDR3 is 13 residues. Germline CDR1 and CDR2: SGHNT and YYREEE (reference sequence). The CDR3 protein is CASSDTETYGYTF. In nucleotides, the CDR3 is TGTGCCAGCAGCGACACGGAAACCTATGGCTACACCTTC.

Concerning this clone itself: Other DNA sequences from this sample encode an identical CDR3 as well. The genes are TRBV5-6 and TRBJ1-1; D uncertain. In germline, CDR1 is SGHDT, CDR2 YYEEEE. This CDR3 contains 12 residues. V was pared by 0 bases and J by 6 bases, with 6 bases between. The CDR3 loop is CASSLAPSEAFF. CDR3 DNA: TGTGCCAGCAGCTTGGCCCCCTCTGAAGCTTTCTTT.

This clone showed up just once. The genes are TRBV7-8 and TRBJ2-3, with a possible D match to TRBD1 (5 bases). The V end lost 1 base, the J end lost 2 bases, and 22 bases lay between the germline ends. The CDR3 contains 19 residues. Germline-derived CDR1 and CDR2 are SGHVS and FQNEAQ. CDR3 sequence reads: CASSLGMAGSGQNTDTQYF. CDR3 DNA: TGTGCCAGCAGCTTAGGAATGGCAGGGTCGGGTCAGAACACAGATACGCAGTATTTT.

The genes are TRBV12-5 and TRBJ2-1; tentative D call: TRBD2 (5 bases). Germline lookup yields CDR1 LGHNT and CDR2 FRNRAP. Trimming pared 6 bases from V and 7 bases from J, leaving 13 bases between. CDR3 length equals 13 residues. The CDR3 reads CASGPTGWNEQFF. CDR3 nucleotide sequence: TGTGCTAGTGGGCCCACGGGGTGGAATGAGCAGTTCTTC.

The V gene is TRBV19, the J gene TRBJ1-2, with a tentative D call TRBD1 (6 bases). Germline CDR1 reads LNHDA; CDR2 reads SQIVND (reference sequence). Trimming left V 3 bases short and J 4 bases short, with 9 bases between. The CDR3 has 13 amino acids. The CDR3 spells CASSIGQTYGYTF. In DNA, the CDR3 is TGTGCCAGTAGTATCGGACAGACCTATGGCTACACCTTC. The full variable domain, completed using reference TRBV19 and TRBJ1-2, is DGGITQSPKYLFRKEGQNVTLSCEQNLNHDAMYWYRQDPGQGLRLIYYSQIVNDFQKGDIAEGYSVSREKKESFPLTVTSAQKNPTAFYLCASSIGQTYGYTFGSGTRLTVV.

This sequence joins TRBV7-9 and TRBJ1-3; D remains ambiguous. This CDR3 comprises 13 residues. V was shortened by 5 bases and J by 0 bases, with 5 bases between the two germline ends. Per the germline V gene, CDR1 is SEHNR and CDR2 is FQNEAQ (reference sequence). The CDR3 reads CASSPLSGNTIYF. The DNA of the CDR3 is TGTGCCAGCAGCCCTCTCTCTGGAAACACCATATATTTT.

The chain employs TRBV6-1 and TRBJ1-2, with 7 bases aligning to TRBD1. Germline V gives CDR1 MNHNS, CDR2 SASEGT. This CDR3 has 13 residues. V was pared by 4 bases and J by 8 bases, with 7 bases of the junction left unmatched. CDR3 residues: CASSGWTGGGYTF. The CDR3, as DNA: TGTGCCAGCAGTGGTTGGACAGGAGGGGGCTACACCTTC.

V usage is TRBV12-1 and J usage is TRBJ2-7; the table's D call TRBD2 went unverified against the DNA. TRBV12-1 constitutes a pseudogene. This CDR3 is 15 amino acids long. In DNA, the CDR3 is TGTGCCAGCAGCTATCGCTCGGGACTAGCATACGAGCAGTACTTC. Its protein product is CASSYRSGLAYEQYF.

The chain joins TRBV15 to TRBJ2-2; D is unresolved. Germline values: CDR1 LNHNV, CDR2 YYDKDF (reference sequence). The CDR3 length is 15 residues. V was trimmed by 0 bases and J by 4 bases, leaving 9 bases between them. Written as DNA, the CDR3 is TGTGCCACCAGCAGAGATGGAGAGAGCACCGGGGAGCTGTTTTTT. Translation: CATSRDGESTGELFF.

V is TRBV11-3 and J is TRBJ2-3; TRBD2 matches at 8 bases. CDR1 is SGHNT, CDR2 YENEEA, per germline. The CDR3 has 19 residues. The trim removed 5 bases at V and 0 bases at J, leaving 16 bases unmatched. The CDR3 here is CASSARGSGGGDSTDTQYF. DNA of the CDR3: TGTGCCAGCAGCGCCCGAGGGAGCGGGGGAGGGGATAGCACAGATACGCAGTATTTT.

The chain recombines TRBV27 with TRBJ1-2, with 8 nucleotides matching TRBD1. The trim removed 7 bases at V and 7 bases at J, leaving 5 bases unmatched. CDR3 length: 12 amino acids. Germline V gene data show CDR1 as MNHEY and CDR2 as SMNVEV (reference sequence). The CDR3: CASKSGGAGYTF. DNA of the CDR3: TGTGCCAGCAAGTCAGGGGGCGCTGGCTACACCTTC.

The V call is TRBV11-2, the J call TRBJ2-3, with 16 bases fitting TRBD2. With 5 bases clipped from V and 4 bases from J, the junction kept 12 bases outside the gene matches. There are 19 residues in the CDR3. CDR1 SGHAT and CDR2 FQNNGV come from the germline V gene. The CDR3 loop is CASSPGKLGLAGGADTQYF. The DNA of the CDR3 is TGTGCCAGCAGCCCAGGGAAGTTGGGACTAGCGGGGGGGGCAGATACGCAGTATTTT.